Listed here is a single T cell receptor beta chain. The antigen is not known. TCRdb's copy holds only in-frame clones and misses some; the assay was immunoSEQ multiplex PCR. The sample contains under 250,000 clones, roughly 89% of which appear only once. This entry belongs to a study of cytomegalovirus exposure and HLA in healthy donors. Study outcomes and limitations: A classifier reportedly called cytomegalovirus status with high sensitivity and specificity.

The specimen sequenced was PBMCs. The sequence derives from a young man in good health and CMV-seronegative.

CDR3 nucleotide sequence: TGCGCCAGCAGCCCGTGGCGGCTCACTGAAGCTTTCTTT. This encodes CASSPWRLTEAFF. The chain uses TRBV4-3 and TRBJ1-1; D is unresolved. Germline CDR1 and CDR2: LGHNA and YSLEER. The V gene lost 4 bases and the J gene lost 4 bases, with 10 bases spanning the gap. The CDR3 consists of 13 residues.